The next 23 T cell receptor beta chains were all read from a single sample in a study of T cells in localized non-small cell lung cancer (dated by TCRdb to between 2020 and 2021). The library was made by the immunoSEQ multiplex PCR assay. TCRdb obtained this table from immuneACCESS and retained in-frame rearrangements with V and J assigned. These tables miss some clones; where compared with another copy, unresolved V genes account for less than half of the shortfall, and the remainder is unexplained. The sample table shows roughly 21,000 clones, and approximately 90% are seen once. 6.9% of the sample is taken by the ten largest. The sample was peripheral blood, taken before any cancer treatment. The source is a woman aged 35-75 years with stage I lung adenocarcinoma.

This chain connects TRBV6-1 to TRBJ1-1; D is undetermined. Germline V gene data show CDR1 as MNHNS and CDR2 as SASEGT. This CDR3 is 15 amino acids long. The V end was cut by 6 bases, the J end by 0 bases, with 14 bases between. The chain's CDR3 is CASRPRNPLNTEAFF. In DNA form, the CDR3 reads TGTGCCAGCAGACCCCGGAACCCGCTGAACACTGAAGCTTTCTTT.

V and J are TRBV7-6 and TRBJ2-1; 9 bases are a match to TRBD2. Trimming removed 5 bases from V and 9 bases from J; junction bases left unmatched: 17. The V gene's germline CDR1 is SGHVS and CDR2 FNYEAQ. This CDR3 is built from 17 residues. The CDR3 nucleotides read TGTGCCAGCAGCCCCGTAGCGGGAGTAAAGGCTTCGGGTGAGCAGTTCTTC. It encodes CASSPVAGVKASGEQFF.

The chain has TRBV5-1 and TRBJ1-2; the match to TRBD1 covers 9 bases. This CDR3 has 14 residues. Trimming cost V 2 bases and J 4 bases; bases outside gene matches: 3. Germline lookup yields CDR1 SGHRS and CDR2 YFSETQ. In DNA, the CDR3 is TGCGCCAGCAGCTTACAACAGGGGGCCTATGGCTACACCTTC. Its protein is CASSLQQGAYGYTF.

The V call is TRBV5-5, the J call TRBJ2-1; TRBD1 agrees at 7 bases. Per germline, CDR1 SGHKS and CDR2 YYEKEE (reference sequence). V was pared by 0 bases and J by 4 bases, with 7 bases of the junction left unmatched. The length of the CDR3 is 16 residues. In nucleotides, the CDR3 is TGTGCCAGCAGCTTGGAGGTGACAGGGTCTTACAATGAGCAGTTCTTC. Protein: CASSLEVTGSYNEQFF.

The J gene is TRBJ2-3, the V gene TRBV4-2; 9 bases are a match to TRBD2. Germline V gives CDR1 LGHNA, CDR2 YNFKEQ. The CDR3 spans 16 residues. The junction had 7 bases not matched to a gene; V was cut back by 5 bases and J by 1 base. Here the CDR3 reads CASSLRVAGGTDTQYF. The CDR3 bases are TGTGCCAGCAGCTTGAGGGTAGCGGGAGGCACAGATACGCAGTATTTT.

This CDR3 reads CASNRGGSGFQETQYF. DNA of the CDR3: TGCGCCAGCAATCGGGGAGGTAGCGGCTTCCAAGAGACCCAGTACTTC. The chain couples TRBV5-1 to TRBJ2-5; the D gene is possibly TRBD2 (6 bases). Per the germline V gene, CDR1 is SGHRS and CDR2 is YFSETQ. The CDR3 has 16 amino acids. V was pared by 6 bases and J by 1 base, with 19 bases between. The whole variable domain, remainder taken from reference TRBV5-1 and TRBJ2-5, is KAGVTQTPRYLIKTRGQQVTLSCSPISGHRSVSWYQQTPGQGLQFLFEYFSETQRNKGNFPGRFSGRQFSNSRSEMNVSTLELGDSALYLCASNRGGSGFQETQYFGPGTRLLVL.

This chain uses TRBV5-1 with TRBJ2-7, with 8 bases that match TRBD1. This CDR3 is built from 16 residues. The germline CDR1 and CDR2 sequences are SGHRS and YFSETQ. J gave up 5 bases and V 4 bases, and 14 bases lay outside the gene matches. As DNA, the CDR3 is TGCGCCAGCAGCGACGATTCCGGGACAGGTCAGGACGAGCAGTACTTC. Its translation: CASSDDSGTGQDEQYF. The complete variable domain, with remaining parts taken from reference TRBV5-1 and TRBJ2-7, reads KAGVTQTPRYLIKTRGQQVTLSCSPISGHRSVSWYQQTPGQGLQFLFEYFSETQRNKGNFPGRFSGRQFSNSRSEMNVSTLELGDSALYLCASSDDSGTGQDEQYFGPGTRLTVT.

V usage is TRBV18 and J usage is TRBJ2-5; possible D gene TRBD2, 6 bases. The V end was cut by 5 bases, the J end by 2 bases, with 9 bases between. Germline values: CDR1 KGHSH, CDR2 LQKENI. The CDR3 totals 13 residues. The CDR3 region is CASSTGSQETQYF. DNA of the CDR3: TGTGCCAGCTCAACCGGGAGTCAAGAGACCCAGTACTTC.

As DNA, the CDR3 is TGTGCCAGCAGGGAGGGGGTAGCGCGCACAGATACGCAGTATTTT. Translation gives CASREGVARTDTQYF. The chain has TRBV27 and TRBJ2-3; D might be TRBD1 or TRBD2, each matching 6 bases. The V gene's germline CDR1 is MNHEY and CDR2 SMNVEV (reference sequence). This CDR3 region has 15 residues. Trimming removed 6 bases from V and 1 base from J, with 14 bases in between.

V and J are TRBV25-1 and TRBJ1-2, with a possible D match to TRBD1 (6 bases). This CDR3 is built from 14 residues. Germline-derived CDR1 and CDR2 are MGHDK and SYGVNS. Trimming cost V 4 bases and J 0 bases, with 9 bases left between them. The CDR3 region has the DNA TGTGCCAGCAGTGTAGGGGGGACTAACTATGGCTACACCTTC. Its translation is CASSVGGTNYGYTF.

The V and J genes are TRBV4-2 and TRBJ2-3; D unclear. The CDR3 covers 14 residues. Germline loops: CDR1 LGHNA, CDR2 YNFKEQ. Trimming stripped 3 bases from V and 4 bases from J, with 11 bases between. CDR3 bases: TGTGCCAGCAGCCAGGCCACGGAGTCAGATACGCAGTATTTT. Its translation is CASSQATESDTQYF.

This sequence joins TRBV19 and TRBJ2-7; maybe TRBD2 (5 bases). V lost 1 base and J lost 2, with 12 bases in between. The CDR3 has 15 residues. Germline V gene sequence: CDR1 LNHDA, CDR2 SQIVND (reference sequence). The CDR3 DNA sequence: TGTGCCAGTAGTATAGTGGGCTGGGGAGCCTACGAGCAGTACTTC. This codes for CASSIVGWGAYEQYF.

The rearrangement joins TRBV7-2 to TRBJ2-5; D assignment may be TRBD1 or TRBD2 (5 bases each). The CDR3 extends over 14 amino acids. V was shortened by 1 base and J by 6 bases, with 12 bases between the two germline ends. CDR1 and CDR2 (germline): SGHTA, FQGNSA. The CDR3 is CASSLGLGRKTQYF. The CDR3 nucleotides read TGTGCCAGCAGCTTAGGGTTGGGACGGAAGACCCAGTACTTC.

The chain joins TRBV5-1 to TRBJ2-1; D not certain. The germline V gene encodes CDR1 SGHRS and CDR2 YFSETQ. The CDR3 covers 14 residues. Trimming pared 4 bases from V and 7 bases from J, leaving 15 bases between. CDR3 bases: TGCGCCAGCAGCACACAAACTCCCGAAAATGAGCAGTTCTTC. Protein: CASSTQTPENEQFF.

The chain couples TRBV4-1 to TRBJ1-5; TRBD1 might be the D (6 bases). Between the trimmed V and J ends, which lost 0 bases and 7 bases, there was a span of 10 bases. From germline, CDR1 is MGHRA and CDR2 YSYEKL. This CDR3 is built from 14 residues. The CDR3 here is CASSQEGQRQPQHF. CDR3 nucleotides: TGCGCCAGCAGCCAAGAGGGACAAAGGCAGCCCCAGCATTTT.

This clone was observed a few times. This chain uses TRBV6-1 with TRBJ2-5; 8 nucleotides agree with TRBD1. CDR1 and CDR2 (germline): MNHNS, SASEGT. The CDR3 spans 14 residues. V shed 8 bases, J shed 5 bases, and the junction held 10 bases outside the gene matches. This CDR3 reads CASRPQGAVETQYF. The CDR3 DNA reads TGTGCCAGCCGTCCCCAGGGGGCGGTGGAGACCCAGTACTTC.

V is TRBV4-1 and J is TRBJ1-1; D is unresolved. There are 16 residues in the CDR3. Trimming cost V 0 bases and J 7 bases, with 18 bases left between them. The germline CDR1 and CDR2 sequences are MGHRA and YSYEKL. The CDR3 DNA reads TGCGCCAGCAGCCAAGAGGGTCGGCAGGCCCTACTTGAAGCTTTCTTT. Translated: CASSQEGRQALLEAFF.

J is TRBJ2-1 and V is TRBV27, with D perhaps assigned TRBD1 or TRBD2 (5 bases each). CDR3 length: 14 amino acids. CDR1 is MNHEY, CDR2 SMNVEV, per germline (reference sequence). The ends were cut back, 6 bases at V and 3 bases at J, with 12 bases in the middle. CDR3 residues: CASRRDPFYNEQFF. The CDR3 nucleotides read TGTGCCAGCAGGAGGGACCCTTTCTACAATGAGCAGTTCTTC.

The chain carries TRBV14 and TRBJ1-3; unclear D gene. CDR3 length: 13 residues. Germline V gene data show CDR1 as SGHDN and CDR2 as FVKESK. The ends were cut back, 0 bases at V and 5 bases at J, with 5 bases in the middle. In DNA, the CDR3 is TGTGCCAGCAGCCAAGATCTGAGAAACACCATATATTTT. This gives the protein CASSQDLRNTIYF.

This clone was seen just once. The chain uses TRBV7-3 and TRBJ1-5, with 7 positions matching TRBD1. Germline assignment: CDR1 SGHTA and CDR2 FQGTGA. The CDR3 totals 16 residues. Trimming cost V 6 bases and J 0 bases; bases outside gene matches: 8. For the CDR3, the DNA is TGTGCCAGCAGTTTTTACCAGGGGGATAGCAATCAGCCCCAGCATTTT. It codes for CASSFYQGDSNQPQHF.

V is TRBV11-2 and J is TRBJ1-4; a possible D gene is TRBD1 (6 bases). Per germline, CDR1 SGHAT and CDR2 FQNNGV. This CDR3 is built from 14 residues. Trimming pared 2 bases from V and 8 bases from J, leaving 12 bases between. The CDR3 here is CASSLRAGDEKLFF. CDR3 DNA: TGTGCCAGCAGCTTAAGGGCAGGGGACGAAAAACTGTTTTTT.

This rearrangement joins TRBV27 to TRBJ2-7; 9 nucleotides agree with TRBD1. The germline gives CDR1 MNHEY, CDR2 SMNVEV (reference sequence). Trimming at V came to 4 bases and at J to 3 bases, leaving 7 bases not matched to a gene. The length of the CDR3 is 15 residues. CDR3 loop: CASSSSGTGYYEQYF. The CDR3 DNA follows: TGTGCCAGCAGTTCGTCCGGGACAGGGTACTACGAGCAGTACTTC.

Only a few counts were recorded for this clone. This CDR3 reads CAWSGTYRGYTF. As DNA, the CDR3 is TGTGCCTGGAGTGGGACCTATCGTGGCTACACCTTC. The J gene is TRBJ1-2, the V gene TRBV30; no firm D call. This CDR3 is built from 12 residues. V was trimmed by 1 base and J by 7 bases, leaving 10 bases between them. Germline V lookup: CDR1 GTSNPN, CDR2 SVGIG (reference sequence).